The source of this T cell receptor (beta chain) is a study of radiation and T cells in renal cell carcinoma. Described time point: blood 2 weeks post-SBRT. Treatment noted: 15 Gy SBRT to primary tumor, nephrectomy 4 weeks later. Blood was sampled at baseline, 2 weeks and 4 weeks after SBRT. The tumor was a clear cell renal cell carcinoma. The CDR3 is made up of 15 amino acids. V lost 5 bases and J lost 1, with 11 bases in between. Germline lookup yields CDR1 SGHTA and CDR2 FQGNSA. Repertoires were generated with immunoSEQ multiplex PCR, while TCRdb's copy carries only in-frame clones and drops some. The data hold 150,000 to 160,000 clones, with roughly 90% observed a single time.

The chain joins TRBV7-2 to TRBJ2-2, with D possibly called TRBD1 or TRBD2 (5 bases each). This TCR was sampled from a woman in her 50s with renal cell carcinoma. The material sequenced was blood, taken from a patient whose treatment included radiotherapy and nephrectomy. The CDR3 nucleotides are TGTGCCAGCAGCCCCGGGGCGGGGAACACCGGGGAGCTGTTTTTT. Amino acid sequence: CASSPGAGNTGELFF.